This entry lists 11 T cell receptor beta chains sequenced from one sample in a study of cytomegalovirus exposure and HLA in healthy donors. Primers: 60 Vbeta forward and 13 Jbeta reverse. The method was immunoSEQ multiplex PCR; TCRdb's version includes in-frame clones alone and lacks a portion of them. The sample holds 100,000 to 150,000 clones, around 76% seen once. The sequenced material came from PBMCs. Receptors were obtained from a male donor in good health and CMV-seronegative.

V and J are TRBV28 and TRBJ2-3; tentatively, D is TRBD2 (5 bases). This CDR3 has 15 residues. V was clipped by 4 bases and J by 3 bases, with 14 bases between them. Germline CDR1 and CDR2: MDHEN and SYDVKM. CDR3 nucleotides: TGTGCCAGCAGTTCCGACTACATGGGGACAGATACGCAGTATTTT. Protein: CASSSDYMGTDTQYF.

This chain joins TRBV15 and TRBJ2-5; the D gene is possibly TRBD2 (6 bases). The CDR3 contains 17 residues. CDR1 LNHNV and CDR2 YYDKDF come from the germline V gene (reference sequence). V was pared by 3 bases and J by 1 base, with 18 bases between. The CDR3 coding sequence is TGTGCCACCAGCAGTTTCCGGGACTCCAAACCCCAAGAGACCCAGTACTTC. Amino acid sequence: CATSSFRDSKPQETQYF.

This clone appeared a few times. The V call is TRBV6-5, the J call TRBJ2-3; 7 nucleotides align to TRBD1. The CDR3 loop spans 15 amino acids. Germline V gives CDR1 MNHEY, CDR2 SVGAGI. Trimming cost V 2 bases and J 2 bases; bases outside gene matches: 4. The CDR3 bases are TGTGCCAGCAGTTACGGGACAGCGGACACAGATACGCAGTATTTT. Its translation is CASSYGTADTDTQYF.

The V gene is TRBV19, the J gene TRBJ1-3, with 7 bases lining up with TRBD1. Germline CDR1 LNHDA, CDR2 SQIVND (reference sequence). V gave up 6 bases and J gave up 0 bases; unmatched junction bases: 5. The CDR3 covers 15 residues. Here the CDR3 reads CASRPDRSSGNTIYF. In DNA form, the CDR3 reads TGTGCCAGTAGACCGGACAGGAGCTCTGGAAACACCATATATTTT.

This clone was observed a handful of times. The chain links TRBV5-4 to TRBJ1-1; D is uncertain. This CDR3 spans 13 amino acids. CDR1 and CDR2 (germline): SGHNT, YYREEE (reference sequence). V lost 3 bases and J lost 0, with 6 bases in between. CDR3 residues: CASSSTMNTEAFF. CDR3 DNA: TGTGCCAGCAGCTCAACTATGAACACTGAAGCTTTCTTT.

The chain joins TRBV28 to TRBJ1-2, with D perhaps TRBD1 (5 bases). Germline V gives CDR1 MDHEN, CDR2 SYDVKM. Between the trimmed V and J ends, which lost 5 bases and 0 bases, there was a span of 10 bases. CDR3 length: 14 residues. The CDR3 protein is CASSDSPANYGYTF. The CDR3 nucleotides read TGTGCCAGCAGTGACAGCCCGGCTAACTATGGCTACACCTTC.

The sample holds one count of this clone. The genes are TRBV28 and TRBJ2-7; the match to TRBD1 covers 10 bases. The CDR3 contains 15 residues. V trimming: 6 bases; J trimming: 8 bases; junction bases outside the gene matches: 13. CDR1 and CDR2 (germline): MDHEN, SYDVKM. This chain's CDR3 is CASSRLGTGDYKQYF. CDR3 DNA sequence: TGTGCCAGCAGCCGCTTGGGGACAGGGGACTATAAGCAGTACTTC.

There are a few counts of this clone. The V and J genes are TRBV6-1 and TRBJ2-7; perhaps TRBD2 as D (5 bases). The ends were cut back, 4 bases at V and 7 bases at J, with 23 bases in the middle. The CDR3 is 16 residues long. The germline V gene encodes CDR1 MNHNS and CDR2 SASEGT. CDR3 loop: CASSGAPTRTLSEQYF. The CDR3 DNA reads as TGTGCCAGCAGTGGGGCCCCCACTAGAACCCTCTCAGAGCAGTACTTC.

The V gene is TRBV5-4, the J gene TRBJ2-5, with 8 bases fitting TRBD2. The CDR3 sequence is 15 residues long. Per the germline V gene, CDR1 is SGHNT and CDR2 is YYREEE (reference sequence). Trimming cost V 5 bases and J 2 bases; bases outside gene matches: 8. CDR3 sequence: CASRGSLAGQETQYF. CDR3 coding DNA: TGTGCCAGCAGAGGTTCTTTAGCGGGACAAGAGACCCAGTACTTC.

The chain recombines TRBV9 with TRBJ2-7, with a possible D match to TRBD1 (5 bases). Trimming cost V 3 bases and J 5 bases, with 15 bases left between them. CDR1 SGDLS and CDR2 YYNGEE come from the germline V gene. The CDR3 extends over 14 amino acids. In DNA form, the CDR3 reads TGTGCCAGCAGCGCACTGCCCCAGGGCCACGAGCAGTACTTC. Residues: CASSALPQGHEQYF.

This chain links TRBV11-2 with TRBJ2-1; 7 nucleotides align to TRBD2. CDR3 length: 15 residues. V shed 5 bases and J 2 bases; nucleotides not matched to a gene: 6. CDR1 and CDR2 from the germline V gene are SGHAT and FQNNGV. The CDR3 loop is CASSPLGGTYNEQFF. The CDR3, as DNA: TGTGCCAGCAGCCCTTTGGGAGGGACCTACAATGAGCAGTTCTTC.